Following are 15 T cell receptor beta chains from one sample sequenced in a study of T-cell reconstitution after alpha-beta-depleted transplantation in children. The TCRbeta library was prepared with unique molecular identifiers. TCRdb reprocessed the PCR reads with MiXCR, giving one entry per CDR3 protein. The profile shows some 550,000 distinct CDR3 sequences, approximately 20% of them singletons. Sequenced material: PBMCs from the stem cell graft donor, taken from the stem cell graft. The receptors derive from a human donor who donated a stem cell graft to a child with acute lymphoblastic leukemia.

The rearrangement links TRBV7-9 to TRBJ2-4; no clear D. Germline CDR1 SEHNR, CDR2 FQNEAQ (reference sequence). Trimming removed 5 bases at V and 6 bases at J, with 5 bases between. The CDR3 covers 11 residues. The CDR3 DNA follows: TGTGCCAGCAGCCCGGTAAACATTCAGTACTTC. Translated, it gives CASSPVNIQYF.

The rearrangement uses TRBV12-3 or TRBV12-4 and TRBJ2-7; TRBD2 is a possible D gene (6 bases). The CDR3 runs to 15 residues. The V gene lost 3 bases and the J gene lost 2 bases, with 14 bases spanning the gap. The CDR3 sequence is CASSFGTAATYEQYF. In nucleotides, the CDR3 is TGTGCCAGCAGTTTTGGGACTGCAGCGACCTACGAGCAGTACTTC.

In its sample, this clonotype was seen a few times. The chain combines TRBV19 with TRBJ2-1; TRBD2 agrees at 14 bases. The CDR3 totals 17 residues. The V segment lost 3 bases and the J segment 0 bases; nucleotides outside the gene matches: 1. Germline assignment: CDR1 LNHDA and CDR2 SQIVND (reference sequence). CDR3 DNA sequence: TGTGCCAGTAGTATGACTAGCGGGAGGGCCTCCTACAATGAGCAGTTCTTC. This gives the protein CASSMTSGRASYNEQFF.

In its sample, this clonotype was seen a few times. The CDR3 DNA reads TGCAGCGTTGAAGTTGGACTCTCCTACGAGCAGTACTTC. Translated: CSVEVGLSYEQYF. This chain links TRBV29-1 with TRBJ2-7; D perhaps matches TRBD2 (5 bases). Germline values: CDR1 SQVTM, CDR2 ANQGSEA. V dropped 1 base and J dropped 0 bases, with 7 bases sitting between them. This CDR3 has 13 amino acids.

Only a few counts were recorded for this clonotype. The chain uses TRBV18 and TRBJ2-3; unclear D gene. The germline CDR1 and CDR2 sequences are KGHSH and LQKENI. The CDR3 extends over 15 amino acids. Trimming left V 0 bases short and J 2 bases short, with 9 bases between. This CDR3 reads CASSPPEAPTDTQYF. The CDR3 region has the DNA TGTGCCAGCTCACCACCAGAAGCCCCCACAGATACGCAGTATTTT.

This sequence joins TRBV20-1 and TRBJ1-5; perhaps TRBD1 as D (5 bases). Germline-derived CDR1 and CDR2 are DFQATT and SNEGSKA (reference sequence). CDR3 length equals 14 residues. Trimming cost V 6 bases and J 3 bases, with 15 bases left between them. CDR3 nucleotide sequence: TGCAGTGCGGGGGGGGACGGGAACAATCAGCCCCAGCATTTT. This encodes CSAGGDGNNQPQHF.

The J gene is TRBJ1-1, the V gene TRBV12-3 or TRBV12-4, with 8 bases that match TRBD1. V dropped 6 bases and J dropped 11; count of bases not matched to a gene: 8. The CDR3 is made up of 12 amino acids. The CDR3 region is CASRPGGAAAFF. The CDR3 region has the DNA TGTGCCAGCAGACCAGGGGGCGCGGCCGCTTTCTTT.

This clonotype was observed a few times. The chain employs TRBV2 and TRBJ1-3, with D perhaps TRBD1 (6 bases). The CDR3 is 14 residues long. Germline values: CDR1 SNHLY, CDR2 FYNNEI. The V and J ends lost 7 bases and 4 bases respectively, with 14 bases between them. The CDR3 region has the DNA TGTGCCAGCATGCGGTGGGACAAGGGAAACACCATATATTTT. This gives the protein CASMRWDKGNTIYF.

The chain combines TRBV7-3 with TRBJ2-1; TRBD1 might be the D (5 bases). Germline V gene data show CDR1 as SGHTA and CDR2 as FQGTGA. V gave up 2 bases and J gave up 9 bases, with 17 bases separating them. The CDR3 runs to 15 residues. The CDR3 loop is CASSLLTEVKGEQFF. CDR3 sequence (DNA): TGTGCCAGCAGCTTACTGACAGAGGTAAAGGGTGAGCAGTTCTTC.

This clonotype was seen more than once but under ten times. The rearrangement links TRBV11-3 to TRBJ2-1, with D perhaps matching TRBD2 (6 bases). Trimming removed 4 bases at V and 0 bases at J, with 13 bases between. This CDR3 has 16 residues. Germline CDR1 reads SGHNT; CDR2 reads YENEEA. CDR3: CASSSRLGSSYNEQFF. Written as DNA, the CDR3 is TGTGCCAGCAGCTCCAGACTAGGTAGCTCCTACAATGAGCAGTTCTTC. Looking up the rest from reference TRBV11-3 and TRBJ2-1 gives the full variable domain: EAGVVQSPRYKIIEKKQPVAFWCNPISGHNTLYWYLQNLGQGPELLIRYENEEAVDDSQLPKDRFSAERLKGVDSTLKIQPAELGDSAVYLCASSSRLGSSYNEQFFGPGTRLTVL.

This clonotype was observed a few times. This rearrangement joins TRBV5-1 to TRBJ1-2, with 8 bases that match TRBD1. This CDR3 contains 13 residues. Germline V lookup: CDR1 SGHRS, CDR2 YFSETQ. V gave up 3 bases and J gave up 8 bases; unmatched junction bases: 6. Written as DNA, the CDR3 is TGCGCCAGCAGCTGGACAGGGTCCGGGGGCTACACCTTC. It specifies CASSWTGSGGYTF.

The chain is built from TRBV5-1 and TRBJ2-3; D unclear. Germline V gene lookup returns CDR1 SGHRS and CDR2 YFSETQ. The CDR3 extends over 13 amino acids. V shed 0 bases and J shed 10 bases, with 12 bases lying between them. Here the CDR3 DNA reads TGCGCCAGCAGCTTGGAGGCCCCGCTGGCGCAGTATTTT. Encoded protein: CASSLEAPLAQYF.

This chain connects TRBV7-3 to TRBJ2-1, with 14 bases identical to TRBD2. V lost 5 bases to trimming and J lost 8 bases; unmatched junction nucleotides: 11. In germline, CDR1 is SGHTA, CDR2 FQGTGA. The CDR3 sequence is 17 residues long. CDR3 in amino acids: CASSPRAGTSGSYEQFF. The CDR3, as DNA: TGTGCCAGCAGCCCCCGGGCCGGGACTAGCGGGAGCTATGAGCAGTTCTTC.

The gene calls are TRBV12-3 or TRBV12-4 and TRBJ2-7, with 9 bases lining up with TRBD1. The CDR3 sequence is 17 residues long. V trimming: 6 bases; J trimming: 5 bases; junction bases outside the gene matches: 17. The CDR3 DNA follows: TGTGCCAGCAGACTCGGGACAGGGAACAACTGGTTTGACGAGCAGTACTTC. Its translation: CASRLGTGNNWFDEQYF.

This clonotype was observed at least ten times. The chain employs TRBV20-1 and TRBJ2-3; TRBD1 aligns across 9 bases. Germline V gene data show CDR1 as DFQATT and CDR2 as SNEGSKA (reference sequence). The V and J ends lost 3 bases and 4 bases, in that order; junction bases with no gene match: 2. CDR3 length: 13 residues. The DNA for the CDR3 is TGCAGTGCTAGGGGACAGGGCCCAGATACGCAGTATTTT. The encoded protein is CSARGQGPDTQYF.